This T cell receptor (beta chain) emerged from a study of blood T cell repertoires in COVID-19. This clone occurred once. Source study methods: Amplification from reference gene primers served as the basis for estimated nucleated cell counts. The assay was immunoSEQ multiplex PCR, and TCRdb's table has in-frame clones only and misses some. V, J and clone size were drawn from that table, and D and trimming were deduced from the DNA. The table includes around 100,000 clones, 75% to 90% detected once. There are 15 residues in the CDR3. The V and J ends lost 0 bases and 5 bases, in that order; junction bases with no gene match: 4. CDR1 is LGHNA and CDR2 is YSLEER in the germline V gene.

The chain uses TRBV4-3 and TRBJ2-1; 7 positions match TRBD1. This clonotype was sampled from a woman of 80 years or more with acute or convalescent COVID-19. What was sequenced was peripheral blood. CDR3 loop: CASSQDGGQNNEQFF. CDR3 coding DNA: TGCGCCAGCAGCCAAGATGGGGGACAGAACAATGAGCAGTTCTTC.